Below, 7 T cell receptor beta chains from the same sample are listed, as sequenced in a study of Ad26.COV2.S vaccination and SARS-CoV-2 variants. As to treatment: around 19 received Ad26.COV2.S at low or high dose, single or two shots; about five received placebo; per-sample allocation not given. Sampling was performed 63 days after the first vaccine or placebo injection. Using immunoSEQ multiplex PCR, the repertoire was profiled, and TCRdb retains in-frame clones only, with some absent. This table has about 680,000 clones, more than 70% appearing once. Material: peripheral blood, obtained in a trial of Ad26.COV2.S vaccine versus placebo. Receptor source: a person aged 18-65 years who received the Ad26.COV2.S COVID-19 vaccine or a placebo.

The chain has TRBV29-1 and TRBJ1-5; D ambiguous. Germline V gene sequence: CDR1 SQVTM, CDR2 ANQGSEA. The V and J ends lost 6 bases and 2 bases respectively, with 11 bases between them. CDR3 length equals 13 residues. CDR3 sequence reads: CSVELGGNQPQHF. CDR3 DNA sequence: TGCAGCGTCGAATTGGGAGGCAATCAGCCCCAGCATTTT.

This chain joins TRBV3-1 (or the pseudogene TRBV3-2) and TRBJ2-1, with 7 positions matching TRBD2. Per germline, CDR1 LGHDT and CDR2 YNNKEL (reference sequence). The CDR3 totals 12 residues. Losses at the gene ends were 6 bases for V and 10 bases for J; bases not matched to a gene: 6. DNA for the CDR3: TGTGCCAGCAGACACCTCGGGGGGGAGCAGTTCTTC. Protein: CASRHLGGEQFF.

The rearrangement uses TRBV24-1 and TRBJ2-5, with 8 bases matching TRBD1. Germline V CDR1 and CDR2: KGHDR, SFDVKD. CDR3 length equals 15 residues. V lost 6 bases, J lost 4 bases, and 9 bases stayed unmatched. CDR3 region: CATSLGGTGGETQYF. CDR3 nucleotide sequence: TGTGCCACCAGTCTTGGCGGAACAGGGGGAGAGACCCAGTACTTC.

Only one count was recorded for this clone. The chain has TRBV5-1 and TRBJ2-7; possible D gene TRBD2, 6 bases. The CDR3 has 14 amino acids. Looked up from germline, CDR1 is SGHRS and CDR2 is YFSETQ. The V gene lost 7 bases and the J gene lost 2 bases, with 16 bases spanning the gap. The CDR3 reads CASHHSGDPYEQYF. The CDR3, as DNA: TGCGCCAGCCATCACTCGGGAGACCCCTACGAGCAGTACTTC.

A remark on this clone: The sample carries other DNA sequences with the same CDR3. This sequence joins TRBV3-1 (or the pseudogene TRBV3-2) and TRBJ1-3; the D gene is possibly TRBD1 (6 bases). Trimming shortened V by 3 bases and J by 0 bases, and 9 bases separated the two germline ends. Germline CDR1 LGHDT, CDR2 YNNKEL (reference sequence). This CDR3 is built from 15 residues. Written as DNA, the CDR3 is TGTGCCAGCAGCCATACAGGGAACTCTGGAAACACCATATATTTT. Protein: CASSHTGNSGNTIYF.

The CDR3 protein is CASSPSSGATDTQYF. The DNA of the CDR3 is TGTGCCAGCTCACCGTCAAGCGGGGCCACAGATACGCAGTATTTT. The chain links TRBV18 to TRBJ2-3; 7 bases fit TRBD2. Per the germline V gene, CDR1 is KGHSH and CDR2 is LQKENI. The CDR3 loop spans 15 amino acids. Unmatched junction bases numbered 5, after V lost 3 bases and J lost 2 bases. Full variable domain (outside the CDR3, taken from reference TRBV18 and TRBJ2-3): NAGVMQNPRHLVRRRGQEARLRCSPMKGHSHVYWYRQLPEEGLKFMVYLQKENIIDESGMPKERFSAEFPKEGPSILRIQQVVRGDSAAYFCASSPSSGATDTQYFGPGTRLTVL.

The gene calls are TRBV27 and TRBJ2-3; 7 bases line up with TRBD1. CDR3 length equals 15 residues. Unmatched junction bases numbered 6, after V lost 5 bases and J lost 1 base. Germline V gene lookup returns CDR1 MNHEY and CDR2 SMNVEV (reference sequence). CDR3 coding DNA: TGTGCCAGCAGTCGCTGGGACAGACGCACAGATACGCAGTATTTT. Translating gives CASSRWDRRTDTQYF.